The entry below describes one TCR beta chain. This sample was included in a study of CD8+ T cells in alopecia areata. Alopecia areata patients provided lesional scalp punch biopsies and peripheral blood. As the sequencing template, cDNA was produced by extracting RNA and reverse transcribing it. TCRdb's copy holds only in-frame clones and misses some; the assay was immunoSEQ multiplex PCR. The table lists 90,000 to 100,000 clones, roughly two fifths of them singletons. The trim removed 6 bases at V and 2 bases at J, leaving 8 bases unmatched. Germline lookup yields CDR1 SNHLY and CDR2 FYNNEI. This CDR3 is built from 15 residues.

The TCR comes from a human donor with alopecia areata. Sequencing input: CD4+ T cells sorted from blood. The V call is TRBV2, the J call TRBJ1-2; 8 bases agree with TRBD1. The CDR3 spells CASRLGQGYNYGYTF. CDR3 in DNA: TGTGCCAGCAGGCTCGGACAGGGTTACAACTATGGCTACACCTTC. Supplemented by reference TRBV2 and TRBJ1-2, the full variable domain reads EPEVTQTPSHQVTQMGQEVILRCVPISNHLYFYWYRQILGQKVEFLVSFYNNEISEKSEIFDDQFSVERPDGSNFTLKIRSTKLEDSAMYFCASRLGQGYNYGYTFGSGTRLTVV.